One and the same sample provided the 24 T cell receptor beta chains below, sequenced in a study of shared clonotypes between healthy human individuals. The method was immunoSEQ multiplex PCR; TCRdb's version includes in-frame clones alone and lacks a portion of them. The table includes around 200,000 clones, 66% detected once. The source material was memory CD4+ T cells sorted from blood. The subset denotes: CD45RA-negative fraction. Source of these receptors: a man aged 25-45 years in good health.

This clone has at least ten counts. The genes are TRBV15 and TRBJ2-2; the D call may be TRBD1 or TRBD2 (5 bases each). Trimming took off 0 bases at V and 7 bases at J, with 15 bases between the two ends. The CDR3 has 16 residues. Germline V lookup: CDR1 LNHNV, CDR2 YYDKDF (reference sequence). The CDR3 coding sequence is TGTGCCACCAGCAGAGATCGAGGGCAGGGCGGCGGGGAGCTGTTTTTT. This sequence encodes CATSRDRGQGGGELFF. Based on the CDR3 plus reference TRBV15 and TRBJ2-2, the full variable domain is DAMVIQNPRYQVTQFGKPVTLSCSQTLNHNVMYWYQQKSSQAPKLLFHYYDKDFNNEADTPDNFQSRRPNTSFCFLDIRSPGLGDTAMYLCATSRDRGQGGGELFFGEGSRLTVL.

The rearrangement uses TRBV28 and TRBJ2-7, with D possibly being TRBD2 (5 bases). The CDR3 extends over 14 amino acids. The V gene's germline CDR1 is MDHEN and CDR2 SYDVKM. V lost 4 bases, J lost 5 bases, and 15 bases lay in between. DNA of the CDR3: TGTGCCAGCAGTTCCGCGACCGGGGTCCACGAGCAGTACTTC. Translated: CASSSATGVHEQYF.

The chain joins TRBV7-9 to TRBJ1-2; D possibly corresponds to TRBD1 (6 bases). Germline CDR1 and CDR2: SEHNR and FQNEAQ (reference sequence). The CDR3 contains 14 residues. V shed 10 bases and J shed 7 bases, with 22 bases lying between them. CDR3 in amino acids: CATHREGGMGGYTF. The CDR3 DNA reads TGTGCCACCCACAGGGAAGGAGGCATGGGTGGCTACACCTTC.

The chain joins TRBV28 to TRBJ1-5, with D unresolved. Germline V lookup: CDR1 MDHEN, CDR2 SYDVKM. This CDR3 comprises 15 residues. The V gene lost 7 bases and the J gene lost 2 bases, with 15 bases spanning the gap. The CDR3 nucleotides are TGTGCCAGCACCACCCCATGGAGGGGCAATCAGCCCCAGCATTTT. Translated, it gives CASTTPWRGNQPQHF.

The chain has TRBV14 and TRBJ2-5; D uncertain. CDR3 size: 12 residues. V was clipped by 4 bases and J by 4 bases, with 7 bases between them. Germline loops: CDR1 SGHDN, CDR2 FVKESK. CDR3 in amino acids: CASSPSPETQYF. Here the CDR3 DNA reads TGTGCCAGCAGCCCGAGCCCAGAGACCCAGTACTTC.

This chain links TRBV5-1 with TRBJ2-1; D may be TRBD1 (5 bases). The V gene lost 5 bases and the J gene lost 5 bases, with 14 bases spanning the gap. The CDR3 runs 14 residues. Germline lookup yields CDR1 SGHRS and CDR2 YFSETQ. The CDR3 bases are TGCGCCAGCAGGTCCAGGGCCACGGACAATGAGCAGTTCTTC. Translated: CASRSRATDNEQFF.

The rearrangement links TRBV5-1 to TRBJ1-1, with a possible D match to TRBD1 (5 bases). The V end was cut by 3 bases, the J end by 0 bases, with 12 bases between. The CDR3 runs to 15 residues. CDR1 is SGHRS, CDR2 YFSETQ, per germline. As DNA, the CDR3 is TGCGCCAGCAGCTCTCCAGGGATAATGAACACTGAAGCTTTCTTT. Its protein is CASSSPGIMNTEAFF.

In this sample, this clone turned up once. The chain links TRBV18 to TRBJ2-5; no definite D call. CDR1 KGHSH and CDR2 LQKENI come from the germline V gene. This CDR3 spans 12 amino acids. V lost 6 bases to trimming and J lost 0 bases, with 5 bases between them. The CDR3: CASSDHQETQYF. Written as DNA, the CDR3 is TGTGCCAGCTCGGACCACCAAGAGACCCAGTACTTC.

This chain connects TRBV28 to TRBJ2-7; tentatively, D is TRBD1 (5 bases). There are 16 residues in the CDR3. Between the trimmed V and J ends, which lost 1 base and 3 bases, there was a span of 16 bases. Germline V gene sequence: CDR1 MDHEN, CDR2 SYDVKM. The CDR3 protein is CASSLLQRTSNYEQYF. CDR3 nucleotides: TGTGCCAGCAGTTTATTACAACGGACAAGTAACTACGAGCAGTACTTC.

The gene calls are TRBV6-1 and TRBJ2-3; no clear D. The CDR3 has 15 amino acids. CDR1 is MNHNS and CDR2 is SASEGT in the germline V gene. V was cut by 2 bases and J by 2 bases, with 11 bases left in between. The chain's CDR3 is CASSEISYHTDTQYF. The CDR3 DNA follows: TGTGCCAGCAGTGAAATAAGTTACCACACAGATACGCAGTATTTT.

This clone has only a few counts. The CDR3 region is CASTRDSYEQYF. Here the CDR3 DNA reads TGTGCCAGCACCAGGGACAGCTACGAGCAGTACTTC. This chain uses TRBV2 with TRBJ2-7; 7 nucleotides align to TRBD1. The CDR3 is made up of 12 amino acids. From germline, CDR1 is SNHLY and CDR2 FYNNEI. The V and J ends lost 7 bases and 3 bases, in that order; junction bases with no gene match: 3.

This clone was counted between two and nine times. The J gene is TRBJ2-3, the V gene TRBV5-1, with TRBD2 matching over 11 bases. Trimming took 4 bases from V and 2 from J; bases not matched to a gene: 6. This CDR3 is built from 16 residues. From germline, CDR1 is SGHRS and CDR2 YFSETQ. DNA for the CDR3: TGCGCCAGCAGCGATGGGACTAGCGGACACACAGATACGCAGTATTTT. This gives the protein CASSDGTSGHTDTQYF. The whole variable domain, filled in from reference TRBV5-1 and TRBJ2-3, reads KAGVTQTPRYLIKTRGQQVTLSCSPISGHRSVSWYQQTPGQGLQFLFEYFSETQRNKGNFPGRFSGRQFSNSRSEMNVSTLELGDSALYLCASSDGTSGHTDTQYFGPGTRLTVL.

This CDR3 reads CASTPGRDYEQYF. CDR3 nucleotide sequence: TGTGCCAGCACCCCTGGAAGGGACTACGAGCAGTACTTC. The rearrangement links TRBV28 to TRBJ2-7; unclear D gene. Deletions cut 7 bases from V and 3 bases from J, with 13 bases between. Germline loops: CDR1 MDHEN, CDR2 SYDVKM. The length of the CDR3 is 13 residues.

This chain joins TRBV5-4 and TRBJ2-5, with TRBD2 matching over 9 bases. The CDR3 loop spans 15 amino acids. Trimming took 7 bases from V and 1 from J; bases not matched to a gene: 8. The germline V gene encodes CDR1 SGHNT and CDR2 YYREEE (reference sequence). In nucleotides, the CDR3 is TGTGCCAGCCTCTTGCGGGAGGGCTCCCAAGAGACCCAGTACTTC. It yields the protein CASLLREGSQETQYF.

In regard to this clone: An end of the junction does not agree with germline; a read error may underlie this. The chain is built from TRBV6-6 and TRBJ1-5; perhaps TRBD1 as D (6 bases). The CDR3 runs 16 residues. Germline V gene sequence: CDR1 MNHNY, CDR2 SVGAGI (reference sequence). Here the CDR3 reads CASSDSGVGRNQPQHF. As DNA, the CDR3 is TGTGCCAGCAGTGACTCAGGGGTGGGGCGCAATCAGCCCCAGCATTTT.

This chain uses TRBV5-5 with TRBJ1-4; D call uncertain. The CDR3 runs to 15 residues. Germline V gives CDR1 SGHKS, CDR2 YYEKEE (reference sequence). Trimming shortened V by 2 bases and J by 5 bases, and 13 bases separated the two germline ends. This chain's CDR3 is CASSFTDEKNEKLFF. The CDR3 DNA reads TGTGCCAGCAGCTTTACGGACGAGAAGAATGAAAAACTGTTTTTT.

The chain combines TRBV19 with TRBJ1-2; the D gene is possibly TRBD1 (5 bases). The V gene lost 9 bases and the J gene lost 1 base, with 12 bases spanning the gap. The CDR3 runs 13 residues. The germline V gene encodes CDR1 LNHDA and CDR2 SQIVND (reference sequence). CDR3 DNA sequence: TGTGCCAGCAACGGGGGTGTTAACTATGGCTACACCTTC. As protein: CASNGGVNYGYTF.

The V gene is TRBV11-3, the J gene TRBJ2-7; 9 bases are a match to TRBD1. V lost 5 bases to trimming and J lost 4 bases; unmatched junction nucleotides: 12. Germline values: CDR1 SGHNT, CDR2 YENEEA. This CDR3 has 16 amino acids. CDR3 in DNA: TGTGCCAGCAGCCCGATCGCGAGACAGGGGGTTTACGAGCAGTACTTC. Translation: CASSPIARQGVYEQYF.

This clone was seen only a few times. This chain joins TRBV28 and TRBJ1-2; 7 bases fit TRBD1. The junction had 13 bases not matched to a gene; V was cut back by 2 bases and J by 1 base. Germline loops: CDR1 MDHEN, CDR2 SYDVKM. The CDR3 extends over 18 amino acids. The CDR3 protein is CASSLLVGGRRDNYGYTF. The CDR3 DNA sequence: TGTGCCAGCAGTTTACTAGTAGGGGGCCGCCGAGATAACTATGGCTACACCTTC.

V and J are TRBV6-5 and TRBJ1-1; D possibly corresponds to TRBD1 (6 bases). Germline V gives CDR1 MNHEY, CDR2 SVGAGI. V gave up 5 bases and J gave up 5 bases, with 12 bases separating them. This CDR3 spans 13 amino acids. The CDR3 here is CASSEQRGTEAFF. The CDR3 region has the DNA TGTGCCAGCAGTGAACAAAGGGGGACTGAAGCTTTCTTT.

The J gene is TRBJ1-5, the V gene TRBV28, with D hard to call. Trimming removed 7 bases at V and 7 bases at J, with 14 bases between. This CDR3 has 13 amino acids. Germline CDR1 is MDHEN and CDR2 is SYDVKM. The CDR3 reads CASNLGLGQPQHF. As DNA, the CDR3 is TGTGCCAGCAATCTTGGTCTAGGCCAGCCCCAGCATTTT.

The sample holds many counts of this clone. The chain combines TRBV9 with TRBJ2-1, with 9 bases fitting TRBD1. V lost 2 bases, J lost 10 bases, and 16 bases stayed unmatched. Germline lookup yields CDR1 SGDLS and CDR2 YYNGEE. The CDR3 is made up of 17 amino acids. CDR3 sequence (DNA): TGTGCCAGCAGCGTCGACTCCGGACAGGGGATTCGGGTGGAGCAGTTCTTC. Translation: CASSVDSGQGIRVEQFF.

On this clone itself: Additional DNA sequences in this sample encode the identical CDR3. The chain joins TRBV7-8 to TRBJ1-1; D unclear. Germline V CDR1 and CDR2: SGHVS, FQNEAQ. Trimming cost V 1 base and J 1 base, with 7 bases left between them. The CDR3 runs 14 residues. CDR3 DNA sequence: TGTGCCAGCAGCTTAGGGGGATCGAACACTGAAGCTTTCTTT. Its protein is CASSLGGSNTEAFF.

The chain recombines TRBV28 with TRBJ1-1; 10 bases are shared with TRBD1. The CDR3 length is 12 residues. The germline V gene encodes CDR1 MDHEN and CDR2 SYDVKM. Losses at the gene ends were 6 bases for V and 11 bases for J; bases not matched to a gene: 6. The CDR3 coding sequence is TGTGCCAGCAGCTCGGGACAGGGGAGGGCTTTCTTT. Protein product: CASSSGQGRAFF.